Below, 7 T cell receptor beta chains from the same sample are listed, as sequenced in a study of T cell repertoires in cytomegalovirus infection. These receptors have no identified antigens. TCRdb itself ran the reads through MiXCR, one entry per CDR3 protein. Of a few hundred thousand distinct CDR3 sequences listed, over 35% are singletons. This material consisted of cultured PBMCs, taken from culture after CMV antigen stimulation. The receptors shown here come from a human donor in good health (CMV status not recorded). Some clones in this sample may be carry-over from other donors' samples.

This clonotype was counted a few times. The CDR3 nucleotides read TGTGCCAGCAGCTTAGGTTCCGGGGCGGCAGATACGCAGTATTTT. Protein product: CASSLGSGAADTQYF. V and J are TRBV7-2 and TRBJ2-3, with D tentatively TRBD1 or TRBD2 (5 bases each). Germline CDR1 is SGHTA and CDR2 is FQGNSA. Trimming left V 1 base short and J 4 bases short, with 12 bases between. This CDR3 is built from 15 residues.

This chain connects TRBV5-5 to TRBJ2-1; TRBD2 matches 9 bases. V lost 0 bases, J lost 10 bases, and 8 bases stayed unmatched. The CDR3 length is 15 residues. Germline V gene lookup returns CDR1 SGHKS and CDR2 YYEKEE (reference sequence). The CDR3 DNA reads TGTGCCAGCAGCTTGGGGGGCGGGGGGGCGATGGAGCAGTTCTTC. It specifies CASSLGGGGAMEQFF.

The chain employs TRBV4-1 and TRBJ2-3, with 8 bases that match TRBD2. The CDR3 totals 15 residues. CDR1 is MGHRA, CDR2 YSYEKL, per germline. After removal of 2 bases from V and 3 bases from J, the junction contained 4 bases not matched to a gene. The CDR3 DNA reads TGCGCCAGCAGCCAACAGCGGGAGTGGACAGATACGCAGTATTTT. Translating it yields CASSQQREWTDTQYF.

This clonotype was observed a handful of times. The V gene is TRBV12-3 or TRBV12-4, the J gene TRBJ1-2, with 8 bases aligning to TRBD1. This CDR3 is built from 16 residues. J lost 6 bases, V lost 2 bases, and 11 bases had no gene match. The CDR3 loop is CASSLSPRTGTHGYTF. The CDR3 DNA sequence: TGTGCCAGCAGTTTAAGCCCCCGGACAGGGACCCATGGCTACACCTTC.

The chain carries TRBV5-6 and TRBJ1-2; D uncertain. Trimming took off 0 bases at V and 4 bases at J, with 10 bases between the two ends. Germline V gene sequence: CDR1 SGHDT, CDR2 YYEEEE. This CDR3 comprises 14 residues. This CDR3 is CASSLAIGRYGYTF. CDR3 nucleotide sequence: TGTGCCAGCAGCTTGGCGATTGGACGCTATGGCTACACCTTC.

The CDR3 region is CASRGEDTQYF. CDR3 nucleotide sequence: TGTGCCAGCAGGGGGGAGGATACGCAGTATTTT. The chain recombines TRBV2 with TRBJ2-3; D tentatively fits TRBD1 or TRBD2 (5 bases each). This CDR3 contains 11 residues. Between the trimmed V and J ends, which lost 6 bases and 6 bases, there was a span of 7 bases. CDR1 and CDR2 from the germline V gene are SNHLY and FYNNEI.

This clonotype was observed a few times. This rearrangement joins TRBV12-3 or TRBV12-4 to TRBJ1-1; 7 positions match TRBD1. V lost 1 base to trimming and J lost 1 base; unmatched junction nucleotides: 12. This CDR3 contains 18 residues. In nucleotides, the CDR3 is TGTGCCAGCAGTTTAGGTAGATTTACAGGGGAAGCGAACACTGAAGCTTTCTTT. Its translation is CASSLGRFTGEANTEAFF.